The following is a TCR beta chain sequence with its context. The entry originates in a study of blood T cell repertoires in COVID-19. Study-wide background: PBMCs, B-cell-depleted T cells, or T cells provided the cDNA or gDNA that made up the material.

The V gene's germline CDR1 is LGHNA and CDR2 YSLEER. Germline trimming cut 4 bases from V and 2 bases from J; bases unmatched to any gene: 11. The CDR3 runs to 17 residues. Under the authors' procedure: From reference gene primer amplification, estimates of nucleated cell counts were derived. Produced via immunoSEQ multiplex PCR; TCRdb's table is partial and in-frame only. V, J and clone size derive from that table, while D and trimming were established from the DNA sequence. This sample has 150,000 to 200,000 clones, with about 89% found just once. Specimen: peripheral blood. The chain uses TRBV4-3 and TRBJ2-7; TRBD1 aligns across 10 bases. The receptor comes from a man in his 70s with acute or convalescent COVID-19. CDR3 residues: CASSLRLTGQGAYEQYF. CDR3 coding DNA: TGCGCCAGCAGCCTCAGGCTTACCGGACAGGGGGCCTACGAGCAGTACTTC.